This T cell receptor beta chain was sequenced for a study of cytotoxic CD8 clonotypes in ibrutinib-treated CLL. The assay was immunoSEQ multiplex PCR, and TCRdb's table has in-frame clones only and misses some. The repertoire holds 58,000 or so clones, with approximately 57% as singletons. Germline values: CDR1 MNHEY, CDR2 SVGAGI. V shed 5 bases and J shed 4 bases, with 11 bases lying between them. This CDR3 comprises 13 residues. Only a few counts were recorded for this clone. The J gene is TRBJ1-1, the V gene TRBV6-5; D is undetermined. The sequence derives from a human donor with chronic lymphocytic leukemia. The starting material was PBMCs, obtained after 12 months of ibrutinib treatment. The CDR3 sequence: CASSAPRSTEAFF. CDR3 DNA sequence: TGTGCCAGCAGTGCGCCGCGGAGCACTGAAGCTTTCTTT.